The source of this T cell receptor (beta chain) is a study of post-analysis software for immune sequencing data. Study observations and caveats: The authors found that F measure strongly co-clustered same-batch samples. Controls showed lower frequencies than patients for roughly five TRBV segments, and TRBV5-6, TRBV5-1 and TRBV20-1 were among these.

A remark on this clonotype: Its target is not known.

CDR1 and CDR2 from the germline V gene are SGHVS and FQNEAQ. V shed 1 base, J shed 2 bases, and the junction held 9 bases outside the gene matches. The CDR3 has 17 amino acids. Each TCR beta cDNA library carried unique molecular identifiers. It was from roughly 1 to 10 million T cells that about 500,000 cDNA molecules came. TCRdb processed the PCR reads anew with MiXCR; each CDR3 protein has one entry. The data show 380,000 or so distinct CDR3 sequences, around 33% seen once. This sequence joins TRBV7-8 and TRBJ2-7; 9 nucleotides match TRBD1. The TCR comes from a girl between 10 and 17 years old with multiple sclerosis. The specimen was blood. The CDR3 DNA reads TGTGCCAGCAGCTTAGATCATCCGAGACAGGGGGCCTACGAGCAGTACTTC. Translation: CASSLDHPRQGAYEQYF.